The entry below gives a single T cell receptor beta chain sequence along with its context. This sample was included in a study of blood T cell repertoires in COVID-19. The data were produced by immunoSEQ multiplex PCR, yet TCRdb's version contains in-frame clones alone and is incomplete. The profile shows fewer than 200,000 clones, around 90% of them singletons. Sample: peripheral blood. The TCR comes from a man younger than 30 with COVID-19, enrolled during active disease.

In DNA form, the CDR3 reads TGTGCCAGCAGTGAAAGTCTAGCGGGCACCGGGGAGCTGTTTTTT. This sequence encodes CASSESLAGTGELFF. V and J are TRBV6-1 and TRBJ2-2, with 8 nucleotides matching TRBD2. This CDR3 is built from 15 residues. Germline CDR1 reads MNHNS; CDR2 reads SASEGT. Unmatched junction bases numbered 3, after V lost 2 bases and J lost 4 bases.